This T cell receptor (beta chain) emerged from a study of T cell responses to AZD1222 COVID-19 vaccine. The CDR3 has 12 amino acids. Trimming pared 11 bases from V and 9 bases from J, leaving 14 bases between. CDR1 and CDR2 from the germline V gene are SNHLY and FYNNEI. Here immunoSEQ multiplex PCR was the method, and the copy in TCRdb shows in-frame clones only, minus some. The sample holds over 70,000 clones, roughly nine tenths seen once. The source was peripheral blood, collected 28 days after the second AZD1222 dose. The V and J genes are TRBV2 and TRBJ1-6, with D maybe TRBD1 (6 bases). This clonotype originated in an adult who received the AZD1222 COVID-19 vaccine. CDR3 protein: CAVRGPGSPLHF. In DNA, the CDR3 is TGTGCCGTCCGGGGGCCCGGTTCACCCCTCCACTTT.